Listed here are 12 T cell receptor beta chains from one sample, sequenced in a study of B cell selection in AIRE deficiency (dated by TCRdb to between 2019 and 2020). The library was obtained by the immunoSEQ multiplex PCR assay. TCRdb took over this immuneACCESS table, retaining in-frame rearrangements with V and J assigned. Such tables are incomplete; in checked studies, under half of the missing clones stem from an unresolved V gene, and the remainder is unexplained. For this sample there are over 20,000 clones; over 80% appear just once. The ten largest make up about 1.1% of the sample. Regulatory T cells were sorted as cells that were CD4+CD25hiCD127low/negative. The source material was CD4+CD25+ Tregs sorted from PBMCs. Source of these receptors: a human donor in good health.

The chain carries TRBV30 and TRBJ1-6; 7 bases align to TRBD1. Trimming removed 6 bases from V and 2 bases from J; junction bases left unmatched: 7. The CDR3 sequence is 15 residues long. Germline loops: CDR1 GTSNPN, CDR2 SVGIG (reference sequence). The CDR3 DNA sequence: TGTGCCTGCGGGACAGTTTTCACCTATAATTCACCCCTCCACTTT. Translating it yields CACGTVFTYNSPLHF.

The chain combines TRBV10-1 with TRBJ1-3; 8 bases agree with TRBD1. The junction had 0 bases not matched to a gene; V was cut back by 6 bases and J by 2 bases. The CDR3 has 13 residues. Germline V CDR1 and CDR2: WNHNN, SYGVQD (reference sequence). The CDR3, as DNA: TGCGCCAGCAGGACAGGGGCTGGAAACACCATATATTTT. Residues: CASRTGAGNTIYF.

The chain combines TRBV5-1 with TRBJ1-1; 7 bases match TRBD1. The CDR3 extends over 14 amino acids. V shed 6 bases, J shed 5 bases, and the junction held 10 bases outside the gene matches. Germline loops: CDR1 SGHRS, CDR2 YFSETQ. CDR3 DNA sequence: TGCGCCAGCACCCAGCCAGGGGGAGGGACTGAAGCTTTCTTT. Translation gives CASTQPGGGTEAFF.

V usage is TRBV19 and J usage is TRBJ1-5; no reliable D call. From germline, CDR1 is LNHDA and CDR2 SQIVND (reference sequence). The CDR3 contains 13 residues. The V and J ends lost 5 bases and 3 bases respectively, with 8 bases between them. The CDR3 loop reads CASSPGPNQPQHF. CDR3 DNA sequence: TGTGCCAGTAGTCCCGGCCCCAATCAGCCCCAGCATTTT.

The chain has TRBV6-6 and TRBJ2-4; D perhaps matches TRBD1 (5 bases). Germline V gene sequence: CDR1 MNHNY, CDR2 SVGAGI (reference sequence). The V end was cut by 5 bases, the J end by 10 bases, with 18 bases between. The CDR3 runs 14 residues. The chain's CDR3 is CASSTSQGLPIQYF. DNA for the CDR3: TGTGCCAGCAGTACGTCTCAGGGTCTTCCTATTCAGTACTTC.

The chain carries TRBV9 and TRBJ1-2, with 9 bases matching TRBD1. The V gene end was trimmed by 4 bases and the J gene end by 5 bases; junction bases not matched to a gene: 9. Per the germline V gene, CDR1 is SGDLS and CDR2 is YYNGEE. The CDR3 is made up of 15 amino acids. DNA for the CDR3: TGTGCCAGCAGCTCCCGGGACAGGGCTTATTATGGCTACACCTTC. This translates into CASSSRDRAYYGYTF.

This clone appeared once. The chain links TRBV19 to TRBJ2-1; TRBD2 matches 12 bases. The germline CDR1 and CDR2 sequences are LNHDA and SQIVND (reference sequence). Losses at the gene ends were 3 bases for V and 2 bases for J; bases not matched to a gene: 2. The CDR3 runs 16 residues. The CDR3 is CASSMASGGAYNEQFF. In DNA, the CDR3 is TGTGCCAGTAGTATGGCTAGCGGGGGGGCCTACAATGAGCAGTTCTTC.

The chain carries TRBV7-7 and TRBJ1-1; no clear D. V was shortened by 1 base and J by 0 bases, with 3 bases between the two germline ends. The CDR3 is made up of 13 amino acids. Germline V gene data show CDR1 as SSHAT and CDR2 as FNYEAQ (reference sequence). CDR3 coding DNA: TGTGCCAGCAGCTTAGATGTGAACACTGAAGCTTTCTTT. The encoded protein is CASSLDVNTEAFF. The full variable domain, rest sourced from reference TRBV7-7 and TRBJ1-1, is GAGVSQSPRYKVTKRGQDVTLRCDPISSHATLYWYQQALGQGPEFLTYFNYEAQPDKSGLPSDRFSAERPEGSISTLTIQRTEQRDSAMYRCASSLDVNTEAFFGQGTRLTVV.

The chain employs TRBV5-1 and TRBJ1-5, with D uncertain. From germline, CDR1 is SGHRS and CDR2 YFSETQ. This CDR3 has 13 amino acids. V gave up 0 bases and J gave up 4 bases, with 5 bases separating them. For the CDR3, the DNA is TGCGCCAGCAGCTTGGAAGTGAATCAGCCCCAGCATTTT. Translated, it gives CASSLEVNQPQHF. Full variable domain (missing parts from reference TRBV5-1 and TRBJ1-5): KAGVTQTPRYLIKTRGQQVTLSCSPISGHRSVSWYQQTPGQGLQFLFEYFSETQRNKGNFPGRFSGRQFSNSRSEMNVSTLELGDSALYLCASSLEVNQPQHFGDGTRLSIL.

The genes are TRBV7-2 and TRBJ1-4; D gene ambiguous. The CDR3 length is 15 residues. Germline lookup yields CDR1 SGHTA and CDR2 FQGNSA. V lost 5 bases to trimming and J lost 7 bases, with 17 bases between them. The CDR3: CASSLRGGWSEKLFF. The CDR3 DNA reads as TGTGCCAGCAGCCTGCGTGGAGGGTGGAGTGAAAAACTGTTTTTT.

V is TRBV11-2 and J is TRBJ2-5; D unclear. Germline CDR1 and CDR2: SGHAT and FQNNGV. This CDR3 spans 13 amino acids. V was cut by 3 bases and J by 3 bases, with 8 bases left in between. This CDR3 reads CASSFAEKETQYF. CDR3 in DNA: TGTGCCAGCAGCTTCGCCGAGAAAGAGACCCAGTACTTC.

This chain uses TRBV2 with TRBJ1-2, with TRBD1 identical over 7 bases. V dropped 7 bases and J dropped 3; count of bases not matched to a gene: 11. The CDR3 has 15 amino acids. Germline loops: CDR1 SNHLY, CDR2 FYNNEI. CDR3: CASKLDRAYDYGYTF. DNA for the CDR3: TGTGCCAGCAAGCTCGACAGGGCTTATGACTATGGCTACACCTTC.